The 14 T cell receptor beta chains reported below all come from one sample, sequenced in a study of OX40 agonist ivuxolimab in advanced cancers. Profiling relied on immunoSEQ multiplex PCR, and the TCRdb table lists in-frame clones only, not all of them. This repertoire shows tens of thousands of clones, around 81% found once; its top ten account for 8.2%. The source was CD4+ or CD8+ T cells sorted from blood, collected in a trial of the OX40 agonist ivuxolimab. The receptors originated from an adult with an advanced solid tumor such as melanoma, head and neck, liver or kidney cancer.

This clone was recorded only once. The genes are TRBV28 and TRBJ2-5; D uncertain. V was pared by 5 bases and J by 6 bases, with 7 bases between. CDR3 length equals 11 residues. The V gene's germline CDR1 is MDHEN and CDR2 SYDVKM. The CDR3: CASSPAKTQYF. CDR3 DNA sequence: TGTGCCAGCAGTCCTGCGAAGACCCAGTACTTC.

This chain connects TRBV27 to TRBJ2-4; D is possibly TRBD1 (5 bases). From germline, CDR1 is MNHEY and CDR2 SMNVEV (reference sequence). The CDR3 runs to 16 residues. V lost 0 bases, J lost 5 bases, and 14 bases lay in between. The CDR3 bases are TGTGCCAGCAGTTTATCCTCCGGTTGGGGCGAAAACATTCAGTACTTC. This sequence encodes CASSLSSGWGENIQYF.

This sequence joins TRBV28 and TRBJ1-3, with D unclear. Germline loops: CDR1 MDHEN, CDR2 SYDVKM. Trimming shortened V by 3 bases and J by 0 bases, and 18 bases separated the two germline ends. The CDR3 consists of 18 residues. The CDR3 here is CASSFPPFTAVSGNTIYF. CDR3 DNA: TGTGCCAGCAGTTTTCCCCCCTTCACGGCAGTCTCTGGAAACACCATATATTTT. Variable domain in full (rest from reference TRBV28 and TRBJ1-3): DVKVTQSSRYLVKRTGEKVFLECVQDMDHENMFWYRQDPGLGLRLIYFSYDVKMKEKGDIPEGYSVSREKKERFSLILESASTNQTSMYLCASSFPPFTAVSGNTIYFGEGSWLTVV.

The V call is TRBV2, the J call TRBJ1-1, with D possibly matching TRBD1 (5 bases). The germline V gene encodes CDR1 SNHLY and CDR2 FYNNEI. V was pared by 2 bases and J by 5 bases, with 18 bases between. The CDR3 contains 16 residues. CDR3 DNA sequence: TGTGCCAGCAGTGAATGGGTCGCGGGGACCGGGACTGAAGCTTTCTTT. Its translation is CASSEWVAGTGTEAFF.

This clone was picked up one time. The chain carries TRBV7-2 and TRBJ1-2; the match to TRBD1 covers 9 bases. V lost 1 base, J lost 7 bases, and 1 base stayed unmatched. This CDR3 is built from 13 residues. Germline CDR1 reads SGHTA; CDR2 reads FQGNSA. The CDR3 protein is CASSLETGGGYTF. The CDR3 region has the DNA TGTGCCAGCAGCTTAGAGACAGGGGGTGGCTACACCTTC.

This CDR3 is CASSLEGQGLNTEAFF. In nucleotides, the CDR3 is TGCGCCAGCAGCTTGGAGGGACAGGGTCTGAACACTGAAGCTTTCTTT. J is TRBJ1-1 and V is TRBV5-1, with TRBD1 identical over 9 bases. Germline assignment: CDR1 SGHRS and CDR2 YFSETQ. J gave up 0 bases and V 0 bases, and 3 bases lay outside the gene matches. CDR3 size: 16 residues.

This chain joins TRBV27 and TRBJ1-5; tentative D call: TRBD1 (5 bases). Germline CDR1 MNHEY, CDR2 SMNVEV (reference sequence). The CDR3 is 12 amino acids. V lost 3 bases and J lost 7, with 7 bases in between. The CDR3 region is CASSFSGQPQHF. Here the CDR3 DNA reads TGTGCCAGCAGTTTTTCAGGGCAGCCCCAGCATTTT.

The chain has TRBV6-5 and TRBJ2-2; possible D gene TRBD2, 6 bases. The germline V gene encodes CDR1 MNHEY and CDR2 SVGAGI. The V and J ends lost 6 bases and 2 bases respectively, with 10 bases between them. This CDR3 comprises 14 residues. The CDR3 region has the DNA TGTGCCAGCAGCTCGGGACTTAACACCGGGGAGCTGTTTTTT. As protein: CASSSGLNTGELFF.

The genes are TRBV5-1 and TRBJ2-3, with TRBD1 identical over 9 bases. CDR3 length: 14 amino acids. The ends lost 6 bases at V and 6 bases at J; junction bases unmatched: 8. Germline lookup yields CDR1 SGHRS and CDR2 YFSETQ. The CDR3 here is CASNPGTGRDTQYF. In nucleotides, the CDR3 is TGCGCCAGCAATCCCGGGACAGGGCGGGATACGCAGTATTTT.

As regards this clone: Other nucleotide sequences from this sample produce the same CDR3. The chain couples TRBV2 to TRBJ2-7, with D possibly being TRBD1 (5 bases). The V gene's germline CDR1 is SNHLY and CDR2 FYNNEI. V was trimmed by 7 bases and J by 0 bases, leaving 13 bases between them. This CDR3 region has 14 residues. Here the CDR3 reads CASKGRQDSYEQYF. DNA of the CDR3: TGTGCCAGCAAGGGGCGGCAGGACTCCTACGAGCAGTACTTC.

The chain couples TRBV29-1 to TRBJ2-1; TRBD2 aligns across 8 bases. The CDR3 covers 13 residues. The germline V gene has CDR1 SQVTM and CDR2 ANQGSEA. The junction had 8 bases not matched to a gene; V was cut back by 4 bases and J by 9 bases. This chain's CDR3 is CSVVARLAGEQFF. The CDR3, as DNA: TGCAGCGTTGTTGCCCGGCTAGCGGGTGAGCAGTTCTTC.

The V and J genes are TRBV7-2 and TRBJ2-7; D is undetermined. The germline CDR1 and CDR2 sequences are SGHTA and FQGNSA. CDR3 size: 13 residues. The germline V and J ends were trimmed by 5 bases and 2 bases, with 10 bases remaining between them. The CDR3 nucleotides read TGTGCCAGCAGCCCCCACACCGCCTACGAGCAGTACTTC. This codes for CASSPHTAYEQYF.

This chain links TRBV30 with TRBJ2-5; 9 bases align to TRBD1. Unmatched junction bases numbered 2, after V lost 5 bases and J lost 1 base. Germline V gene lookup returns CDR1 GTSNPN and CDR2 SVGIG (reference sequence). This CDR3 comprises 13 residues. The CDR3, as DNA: TGTGCCTGGTCGGGACAGGGCCAAGAGACCCAGTACTTC. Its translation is CAWSGQGQETQYF.

DNA for the CDR3: TGTGCCAGCAGCTCGGCCGACTACGGGACAGGCTCCTACGAGCAGTACGTC. This codes for CASSSADYGTGSYEQYV. The rearrangement uses TRBV7-9 and TRBJ2-7; 8 nucleotides line up with TRBD1. V lost 4 bases, J lost 0 bases, and 11 bases stayed unmatched. Germline V gene data show CDR1 as SEHNR and CDR2 as FQNEAQ (reference sequence). This CDR3 has 17 amino acids.